This T cell receptor beta chain was profiled in a study of molecular identifiers for immune sequencing clone quantification. Findings of the study overall: Spiked Jurkat TCR RNA equivalent to one cell reportedly surfaced among 900,000 to 1,000,000 naive cells. Barcode collisions between identical TCR molecules could shrink estimates of highly expanded clone sizes.

Libraries of naive CD8 cells were prepared from 20,000 to 1,000,000 sorted cells using 10%, 30% or 50% RNA. Listed TCR primers, together with previously described methods, were used for the bulk TCR libraries. TCRdb analysed the PCR reads with MiXCR anew, one entry per CDR3 protein. The sample comprises approximately 550,000 distinct CDR3 sequences, around a fifth of which are singletons, and 0.84% rests with the top ten. In the case of this clonotype: What it recognizes is unknown. Given a much more abundant clone one base away, this may be a read error.

The CDR3 totals 19 residues. The V end was cut by 4 bases, the J end by 0 bases, with 20 bases between. CDR1 is SGDLS and CDR2 is YYNGEE in the germline V gene. The chain combines TRBV9 with TRBJ2-6; tentatively, D is TRBD1 or TRBD2 (5 bases each). Sequencing used naive CD8+ T cells from blood, with Jurkat cell RNA spiked in. Indicated subset: FACS-sorted CD8+CD4-CCR7+CD45RA+ naive T cells. The TCR was taken from a human donor in good health. Some libraries in this study had Jurkat cell RNA spiked in. As DNA, the CDR3 is TGTGCCAGCAGCCCGCCGTCCGGGACGCTACTCTCTGGGGCCAACGTCCTGACTTTC. Its translation: CASSPPSGTLLSGANVLTF.